Each of the 25 T cell receptor beta chains below was sequenced from the same sample in a study of persistence of HIV-infected CD4 T cells. This was the immunoSEQ version 4 assay in survey mode. Here immunoSEQ multiplex PCR was the method, and the copy in TCRdb shows in-frame clones only, minus some. The repertoire holds about 48,000 clones, around 80% seen once, with 3% in the top ten. Lysates of CMV-infected fibroblasts at 10 ug/mL stimulated these cells. Memory cells lacking CD40L and CD69 with high CD45RO were sorted. For these TCRs, the target antigens are not known. The specimen comprised CD4+ T cells sorted from PBMCs after roughly 20-hour stimulation, sampled from a patient who received antiretroviral therapy. The receptors here all came from an adult man with HIV who was CMV-seropositive.

The genes are TRBV6-2 or TRBV6-3 and TRBJ1-2; unclear D gene. Germline CDR1 and CDR2: MNHEY and SVGEGT. The V end lost 0 bases, the J end lost 5 bases, and 4 bases lay between the germline ends. The CDR3 loop spans 12 amino acids. The CDR3 is CASSYSRYGYTF. The CDR3 DNA sequence: TGTGCCAGCAGTTACTCCCGTTATGGCTACACCTTC.

V and J are TRBV7-9 and TRBJ1-1, with a possible D match to TRBD1 (5 bases). CDR1 is SEHNR, CDR2 FQNEAQ, per germline (reference sequence). This CDR3 spans 14 amino acids. V was pared by 2 bases and J by 3 bases, with 10 bases between. The chain's CDR3 is CASSLWGGDTEAFF. The CDR3 region has the DNA TGTGCCAGCAGCTTATGGGGCGGAGACACTGAAGCTTTCTTT.

The chain carries TRBV27 and TRBJ2-7; the D gene could be TRBD1 or TRBD2 (5 bases each). CDR3 length: 13 residues. The V end was cut by 3 bases, the J end by 2 bases, with 8 bases between. Germline V gives CDR1 MNHEY, CDR2 SMNVEV (reference sequence). CDR3 sequence (DNA): TGTGCCAGCAGTTTGAGGGGTCCCTACGAGCAGTACTTC. Amino acid sequence: CASSLRGPYEQYF.

This sequence joins TRBV7-8 and TRBJ2-2, with a tentative D call TRBD1 (5 bases). V was clipped by 5 bases and J by 5 bases, with 15 bases between them. Germline CDR1 SGHVS, CDR2 FQNEAQ. This CDR3 region has 15 residues. The DNA for the CDR3 is TGTGCCAGCAGCAATTTAGGGGCCGGTACCGGGGAGCTGTTTTTT. As protein: CASSNLGAGTGELFF.

The chain has TRBV4-2 and TRBJ2-7, with D perhaps TRBD2 (5 bases). The V end was cut by 1 base, the J end by 2 bases, with 12 bases between. Germline CDR1 and CDR2: LGHNA and YNFKEQ. CDR3 length: 15 residues. The CDR3 DNA reads as TGTGCCAGCAGCCAAGGTGGGGAGTGGCCCTACGAGCAGTACTTC. Translation gives CASSQGGEWPYEQYF.

This sequence joins TRBV5-1 and TRBJ2-5; 11 positions match TRBD2. With 4 bases clipped from V and 3 bases from J, the junction kept 11 bases outside the gene matches. Germline V gene lookup returns CDR1 SGHRS and CDR2 YFSETQ. The CDR3 covers 17 residues. The CDR3 nucleotides read TGCGCCAGCAGCCAAAAACCTAGCGGGGGGAGAGAAGAGACCCAGTACTTC. It encodes CASSQKPSGGREETQYF.

The chain is built from TRBV27 and TRBJ2-7, with unresolved D. Germline CDR1 reads MNHEY; CDR2 reads SMNVEV (reference sequence). With 7 bases removed from V and 1 base from J, the gap between germline ends came to 11 bases. CDR3 size: 13 residues. In nucleotides, the CDR3 is TGTGCCAGCAAAGAAGGTTTGTCCTACGAGCAGTACTTC. It yields the protein CASKEGLSYEQYF.

This chain connects TRBV14 to TRBJ2-7, with D tentatively TRBD1 or TRBD2 (6 bases each). V was trimmed by 4 bases and J by 0 bases, leaving 19 bases between them. This CDR3 is 17 amino acids long. From germline, CDR1 is SGHDN and CDR2 FVKESK. The CDR3 sequence is CASSPYEGGYPSYEQYF. The CDR3 DNA reads TGTGCCAGCAGCCCGTACGAAGGGGGGTACCCCTCCTACGAGCAGTACTTC.

The rearrangement uses TRBV29-1 and TRBJ1-2, with D hard to call. The CDR3 is 15 amino acids. Trimming cost V 4 bases and J 4 bases, with 19 bases left between them. Germline CDR1 is SQVTM and CDR2 is ANQGSEA. CDR3 amino acids: CSVARGSTTGYGYTF. The CDR3 region has the DNA TGCAGCGTTGCTCGGGGTTCTACCACGGGCTATGGCTACACCTTC.

This chain connects TRBV4-1 to TRBJ2-2; perhaps TRBD2 as D (6 bases). Between the trimmed V and J ends, which lost 0 bases and 5 bases, there was a span of 13 bases. The CDR3 consists of 16 residues. Germline values: CDR1 MGHRA, CDR2 YSYEKL. CDR3 sequence reads: CASSQEGRRGTGELFF. Written as DNA, the CDR3 is TGCGCCAGCAGCCAAGAAGGACGGCGGGGAACCGGGGAGCTGTTTTTT.

This clone has more than one count but fewer than ten. The chain carries TRBV4-2 and TRBJ2-1; TRBD1 matches at 9 bases. CDR3 length: 16 amino acids. The germline V gene has CDR1 LGHNA and CDR2 YNFKEQ. V gave up 3 bases and J gave up 5 bases; unmatched junction bases: 8. CDR3 residues: CASSQTVGQGNNEQFF. Written as DNA, the CDR3 is TGTGCCAGCAGCCAGACCGTAGGACAGGGGAACAATGAGCAGTTCTTC.

The chain joins TRBV5-1 to TRBJ2-1; TRBD1 matches at 7 bases. CDR1 and CDR2 (germline): SGHRS, YFSETQ. V dropped 5 bases and J dropped 4; count of bases not matched to a gene: 6. The CDR3 extends over 14 amino acids. The CDR3 nucleotides are TGCGCCAGCAGTGGGACAGCTCTTTACAATGAGCAGTTCTTC. Residues: CASSGTALYNEQFF.

The sample holds one count of this clone. This sequence joins TRBV27 and TRBJ1-6; 8 nucleotides match TRBD1. The CDR3 spans 16 residues. From germline, CDR1 is MNHEY and CDR2 SMNVEV (reference sequence). V dropped 7 bases and J dropped 9; count of bases not matched to a gene: 14. Written as DNA, the CDR3 is TGTGCCAGCACCCCTGGAACCGGGACAGGTACTTCACCCCTCCACTTT. This sequence encodes CASTPGTGTGTSPLHF.

V is TRBV28 and J is TRBJ1-1, with D maybe TRBD1 (5 bases). The CDR3 is made up of 11 amino acids. Germline values: CDR1 MDHEN, CDR2 SYDVKM. The V and J ends lost 5 bases and 13 bases respectively, with 14 bases between them. The CDR3 nucleotides are TGTGCCAGCAGTGGGGGGAGCCGGGGTTTCTTT. Translating gives CASSGGSRGFF.

Only one count was recorded for this clone. An end of the junction does not agree with germline; a read error may underlie this. The genes are TRBV5-4 and TRBJ2-3; D is ambiguous. CDR1 and CDR2 from the germline V gene are SGHNT and YYREEE (reference sequence). The CDR3 length is 13 residues. CDR3 sequence reads: CASSLEETPLRNF. CDR3 DNA sequence: TGTGCCAGCAGCTTGGAAGAAACCCCCTTACGAAATTTT.

The CDR3 DNA reads TGTGCCAGCAGCTTAGCCTGGGGGGGCCTCGGCGAAGCTTTCTTT. It translates to CASSLAWGGLGEAFF. This chain uses TRBV11-2 with TRBJ1-1, with a weak D call TRBD1 (6 bases). The V gene lost 1 base and the J gene lost 8 bases, with 17 bases spanning the gap. Germline V lookup: CDR1 SGHAT, CDR2 FQNNGV. The CDR3 runs 15 residues.

This chain uses TRBV30 with TRBJ1-1; D is perhaps TRBD1 (5 bases). The germline V and J ends were trimmed by 0 bases and 1 base, with 9 bases remaining between them. Germline V gene data show CDR1 as GTSNPN and CDR2 as SVGIG (reference sequence). The length of the CDR3 is 14 residues. CDR3 region: CAWSVLQGNTEAFF. For the CDR3, the DNA is TGTGCCTGGAGTGTACTTCAGGGGAACACTGAAGCTTTCTTT.

V is TRBV19 and J is TRBJ1-4; D call uncertain. Trimming took 2 bases from V and 4 from J, leaving 23 bases between them. Germline V gene data show CDR1 as LNHDA and CDR2 as SQIVND (reference sequence). The CDR3 has 19 amino acids. The CDR3 here is CASSISLSGGLRFNEKLFF. The CDR3 bases are TGTGCCAGTAGTATAAGTCTGTCAGGAGGTTTAAGGTTTAATGAAAAACTGTTTTTT.

The chain employs TRBV28 and TRBJ1-2; TRBD1 aligns across 8 bases. The CDR3 consists of 17 residues. V shed 3 bases, J shed 8 bases, and the junction held 17 bases outside the gene matches. CDR1 MDHEN and CDR2 SYDVKM come from the germline V gene. CDR3 coding DNA: TGTGCCAGCAGTTTGTTTAGTCGGGGACAGGTGGGTGAAGGCTACACCTTC. This sequence encodes CASSLFSRGQVGEGYTF.

The chain recombines TRBV29-1 with TRBJ2-3; D is possibly TRBD1 or TRBD2 (5 bases each). Per germline, CDR1 SQVTM and CDR2 ANQGSEA. The CDR3 has 14 amino acids. V was shortened by 4 bases and J by 0 bases, with 11 bases between the two germline ends. This chain's CDR3 is CSVAGGASTDTQYF. For the CDR3, the DNA is TGCAGCGTTGCTGGGGGAGCTAGCACAGATACGCAGTATTTT.

Written as DNA, the CDR3 is TGTGCCAGCAGCTTAGAACTAGCGGATTCCTACGAGCAGTACTTC. This translates into CASSLELADSYEQYF. V usage is TRBV7-3 and J usage is TRBJ2-7; 8 nucleotides align to TRBD2. Germline CDR1 and CDR2: SGHTA and FQGTGA. The CDR3 runs 15 residues. With V trimmed by 2 bases and J by 1 base, 4 bases remained unmatched.

V and J are TRBV10-1 and TRBJ1-5; 9 bases map to TRBD1. V lost 0 bases and J lost 0; bases outside the gene matches: 6. Germline CDR1 WNHNN, CDR2 SYGVQD (reference sequence). The CDR3 totals 18 residues. As DNA, the CDR3 is TGCGCCAGCAGTGAGTCGGGACAGGGAGGTCATAGCAATCAGCCCCAGCATTTT. Translated: CASSESGQGGHSNQPQHF.

The rearrangement uses TRBV19 and TRBJ2-2; D may match TRBD1 or TRBD2 (6 bases each). From germline, CDR1 is LNHDA and CDR2 SQIVND (reference sequence). This CDR3 has 14 residues. Trimming removed 7 bases at V and 5 bases at J, with 14 bases between. The DNA of the CDR3 is TGTGCCAGTATCCGGGGGCAGGGGACCGGGGAGCTGTTTTTT. Translated: CASIRGQGTGELFF.

The chain has TRBV19 and TRBJ1-5; D gene uncertain. Trimming removed 0 bases from V and 8 bases from J, with 17 bases in between. CDR1 is LNHDA, CDR2 SQIVND, per germline (reference sequence). CDR3 length: 16 amino acids. Here the CDR3 reads CASSIERTATAEPQHF. CDR3 bases: TGTGCCAGTAGTATAGAACGGACCGCAACTGCGGAGCCCCAGCATTTT.

The CDR3 DNA reads as TGCGCCAGCAGTGAGTCGCGCGGGGGTAGCAATGAGCAGTTCTTC. It specifies CASSESRGGSNEQFF. The rearrangement links TRBV10-1 to TRBJ2-1; 7 nucleotides agree with TRBD2. The trim removed 0 bases at V and 6 bases at J, leaving 5 bases unmatched. Germline CDR1 and CDR2: WNHNN and SYGVQD (reference sequence). This CDR3 spans 15 amino acids.